What follows are 18 T cell receptor beta chains derived from one specimen sequenced in a study of shared T cell receptors in the human thymus. The data were produced by immunoSEQ multiplex PCR, yet TCRdb's version contains in-frame clones alone and is incomplete. Of approximately 760,000 clones listed, roughly 85% are singletons. The sample was also reused in another study, on human thymus T cells.

Material for sequencing was thymocytes. These receptors were obtained from a girl less than two years old with a congenital heart defect.

The V and J genes are TRBV4-2 and TRBJ2-7; D remains ambiguous. The CDR3 has 15 residues. The germline V and J ends were trimmed by 0 bases and 3 bases, with 12 bases remaining between them. Germline V gene data show CDR1 as LGHNA and CDR2 as YNFKEQ. CDR3 in amino acids: CASSQDNPRGYEQYF. CDR3 nucleotide sequence: TGTGCCAGCAGCCAAGATAACCCCAGAGGCTACGAGCAGTACTTC.

V and J are TRBV7-9 and TRBJ1-6; 7 bases align to TRBD1. The junction had 19 bases not matched to a gene; V was cut back by 5 bases and J by 9 bases. This CDR3 contains 18 residues. The V gene's germline CDR1 is SEHNR and CDR2 FQNEAQ (reference sequence). CDR3 sequence reads: CASSRRQGKKGGFSPLHF. DNA for the CDR3: TGTGCCAGCAGCCGACGACAGGGAAAAAAGGGGGGATTTTCACCCCTCCACTTT. Using reference TRBV7-9 and TRBJ1-6 for the parts outside the CDR3, the full variable domain is DTGVSQNPRHKITKRGQNVTFRCDPISEHNRLYWYRQTLGQGPEFLTYFQNEAQLEKSRLLSDRFSAERPKGSFSTLEIQRTEQGDSAMYLCASSRRQGKKGGFSPLHFGNGTRLTVT.

The chain links TRBV12-5 to TRBJ1-1, with TRBD1 matching 10 bases. Germline V gives CDR1 LGHNT, CDR2 FRNRAP. After removal of 4 bases from V and 5 bases from J, the junction contained 10 bases not matched to a gene. The CDR3 is 16 amino acids. CDR3 region: CASGWHDRGQETEAFF. The CDR3 coding sequence is TGTGCTAGTGGTTGGCACGACAGGGGGCAGGAAACTGAAGCTTTCTTT.

The chain recombines TRBV29-1 with TRBJ1-3, with TRBD1 matching 7 bases. With 7 bases clipped from V and 3 bases from J, the junction kept 18 bases outside the gene matches. The CDR3 contains 17 residues. CDR1 is SQVTM and CDR2 is ANQGSEA in the germline V gene. The chain's CDR3 is CSAEEPGQRLGGNTIYF. The CDR3 DNA is TGCAGCGCTGAGGAGCCGGGACAGCGTCTTGGTGGAAACACCATATATTTT.

This clone was seen a few times. The rearrangement joins TRBV4-2 to TRBJ2-7; 7 positions match TRBD2. The CDR3 contains 13 residues. Trimming at V came to 0 bases and at J to 6 bases, leaving 2 bases not matched to a gene. Looked up from germline, CDR1 is LGHNA and CDR2 is YNFKEQ. CDR3 amino acids: CASSQERGGEQYF. In DNA form, the CDR3 reads TGTGCCAGCAGCCAAGAGCGCGGGGGCGAGCAGTACTTC.

This chain links TRBV28 with TRBJ2-3; D is possibly TRBD2 (6 bases). The V and J ends lost 0 bases and 0 bases respectively, with 7 bases between them. The CDR3 runs 15 residues. The germline CDR1 and CDR2 sequences are MDHEN and SYDVKM. The CDR3 nucleotides read TGTGCCAGCAGTTTATGGGGGGGTAGCACAGATACGCAGTATTTT. Protein sequence: CASSLWGGSTDTQYF.

Points on this clone: The junction departs from the called germline gene at one end, perhaps through a read error. The chain uses TRBV6-6 and TRBJ1-5; D might be TRBD1 (5 bases). CDR1 and CDR2 (germline): MNHNY, SVGAGI (reference sequence). This CDR3 has 16 residues. CDR3 amino acids: CASGYYDSPGDQPQHF. The DNA for the CDR3 is TGTGCCAGCGGTTACTACGACAGTCCTGGGGATCAGCCCCAGCATTTT.

CDR3 loop: CASSQAYVTSRYNEQFF. In nucleotides, the CDR3 is TGTGCCAGCAGCCAAGCCTACGTAACTAGCAGGTACAATGAGCAGTTCTTC. V is TRBV14 and J is TRBJ2-1; TRBD2 is a possible D gene (6 bases). Germline V lookup: CDR1 SGHDN, CDR2 FVKESK. The CDR3 length is 17 residues. Trimming took off 1 base at V and 4 bases at J, with 17 bases between the two ends. Combining the CDR3 with reference TRBV14 and TRBJ2-1 gives the whole variable domain EAGVTQFPSHSVIEKGQTVTLRCDPISGHDNLYWYRRVMGKEIKFLLHFVKESKQDESGMPNNRFLAERTGGTYSTLKVQPAELEDSGVYFCASSQAYVTSRYNEQFFGPGTRLTVL.

The chain links TRBV4-1 to TRBJ1-5; D is possibly TRBD1 (5 bases). The germline V gene encodes CDR1 MGHRA and CDR2 YSYEKL. V gave up 4 bases and J gave up 1 base, with 14 bases separating them. This CDR3 is 16 amino acids long. For the CDR3, the DNA is TGCGCCAGCAGCCCCTCGACAGTACCGAGCAATCAGCCCCAGCATTTT. This gives the protein CASSPSTVPSNQPQHF.

This clone was observed once. The V call is TRBV10-2, the J call TRBJ1-2; 7 bases line up with TRBD1. This CDR3 has 19 residues. V trimming: 2 bases; J trimming: 5 bases; junction bases outside the gene matches: 20. The germline CDR1 and CDR2 sequences are WSHSY and SAAADI. For the CDR3, the DNA is TGCGCCAGCAGTGAGCGCGCGTTCGCCATCCGGACAGGAGGGTATGGCTACACCTTC. Translated: CASSERAFAIRTGGYGYTF.

The chain carries TRBV18 and TRBJ2-4, with a tentative D call TRBD1 (5 bases). Trimming took 2 bases from V and 1 from J, leaving 12 bases between them. The CDR3 has 16 amino acids. The germline CDR1 and CDR2 sequences are KGHSH and LQKENI. CDR3 protein: CASSPTLKGAKNIQYF. The CDR3 coding sequence is TGTGCCAGCTCACCAACCCTAAAGGGGGCCAAAAACATTCAGTACTTC. The full variable domain, its missing parts supplied by reference TRBV18 and TRBJ2-4, is NAGVMQNPRHLVRRRGQEARLRCSPMKGHSHVYWYRQLPEEGLKFMVYLQKENIIDESGMPKERFSAEFPKEGPSILRIQQVVRGDSAAYFCASSPTLKGAKNIQYFGAGTRLSVL.

In this sample, this clone turned up a few times. V usage is TRBV15 and J usage is TRBJ2-5; TRBD1 matches at 7 bases. V gave up 3 bases and J gave up 5 bases; unmatched junction bases: 12. The CDR3 loop spans 16 amino acids. The germline gives CDR1 LNHNV, CDR2 YYDKDF (reference sequence). This CDR3 reads CATSRLGGRARETQYF. CDR3 bases: TGTGCCACCAGCAGGCTAGGGGGCAGGGCGAGGGAGACCCAGTACTTC.

V gene TRBV5-1 combines with J gene TRBJ1-2; no definite D call. This CDR3 contains 13 residues. V lost 0 bases and J lost 5, with 8 bases in between. CDR1 is SGHRS, CDR2 YFSETQ, per germline. The CDR3 coding sequence is TGCGCCAGCAGCTTGGGCGGGAGATATGGCTACACCTTC. It codes for CASSLGGRYGYTF.

Regarding this clone: The identical CDR3 is also encoded by other nucleotide sequences in the sample. The V and J genes are TRBV6-1 and TRBJ2-2; D is ambiguous. The CDR3 sequence is 11 residues long. CDR1 and CDR2 (germline): MNHNS, SASEGT. V gave up 6 bases and J gave up 5 bases, with 4 bases separating them. CDR3 nucleotides: TGTGCCAGCAGCAGGACCGGGGAGCTGTTTTTT. Its protein product is CASSRTGELFF.

This clone is a singleton in its sample. The V and J genes are TRBV9 and TRBJ2-3, with 8 positions matching TRBD1. Germline V lookup: CDR1 SGDLS, CDR2 YYNGEE. V shed 0 bases, J shed 5 bases, and the junction held 8 bases outside the gene matches. The CDR3 is 16 residues long. CDR3 in amino acids: CASSVVLDRARDTQYF. The DNA for the CDR3 is TGTGCCAGCAGCGTAGTATTGGACAGGGCGAGAGATACGCAGTATTTT.

This rearrangement joins TRBV20-1 to TRBJ1-1; no definite D call. V was trimmed by 8 bases and J by 5 bases, leaving 12 bases between them. The CDR3 is 11 residues long. Germline V gene lookup returns CDR1 DFQATT and CDR2 SNEGSKA (reference sequence). CDR3 sequence: CSRSRETEAFF. DNA for the CDR3: TGCAGTCGGAGTCGGGAGACTGAAGCTTTCTTT.

This clone was detected only a few times. V gene TRBV5-1 combines with J gene TRBJ1-2, with TRBD1 matching over 9 bases. From germline, CDR1 is SGHRS and CDR2 YFSETQ. V lost 4 bases, J lost 4 bases, and 32 bases stayed unmatched. The CDR3 has 23 residues. CDR3 DNA: TGCGCCAGCAGCCCGGTCGAAAACGGGGACGGCCGGGACAGGGTTAGGGCTAGCTATGGCTACACCTTC. This encodes CASSPVENGDGRDRVRASYGYTF.

This sequence joins TRBV28 and TRBJ1-5; TRBD1 might be the D (5 bases). Germline CDR1 reads MDHEN; CDR2 reads SYDVKM. The CDR3 has 18 residues. V lost 0 bases and J 0 bases, leaving 15 bases between the germline ends. CDR3: CASSLCREGTYSNQPQHF. CDR3 bases: TGTGCCAGCAGTTTATGCCGTGAGGGGACTTATAGCAATCAGCCCCAGCATTTT.